This is a list of T cell receptor beta chains from one sample in a study of T cells in narcolepsy. Sequencing was performed with immunoSEQ multiplex PCR; in TCRdb, only in-frame clones are kept and a portion is missing. The sample lists around 19,000 clones; around four fifths were seen once. Source material: memory (CD45RA-) CD4+ T cells from blood. These receptors came from a human donor in good health. Both conserved end residues are part of each CDR3. The D gene is left open where the match is weak. Clone size appears in some rows only: once, few, many, or a class for an expanded clone.

J: TRBJ1-2
D: -
V: TRBV9
size: -
CDR3: CASSVEPGHSGYTF
DNA: TGTGCCAGCAGCGTAGAGCCAGGGCATTCTGGCTACACCTTC

J: TRBJ1-1
D: -
V: TRBV5-5
size: -
CDR3: CASSLVRAWNTEAFF
DNA: TGTGCCAGCAGCTTGGTCAGGGCCTGGAACACTGAAGCTTTCTTT

J: TRBJ2-3
D: -
V: TRBV9
size: -
CDR3: CASSVDLFTDTQYF
DNA: TGTGCCAGCAGCGTAGACCTGTTCACAGATACGCAGTATTTT

J: TRBJ1-1
D: -
V: TRBV29-1
size: few
CDR3: CSVADIEAFF
DNA: TGCAGCGTTGCCGACATTGAAGCTTTCTTT

J: TRBJ2-7
D: -
V: TRBV5-8
size: -
CDR3: CASSLNRDPDEQYF
DNA: TGTGCCAGCAGCTTGAACAGGGACCCCGACGAGCAGTACTTC

J: TRBJ1-2
D: -
V: TRBV18
size: -
CDR3: CASSLLKDVTGGYTF
DNA: TGTGCCAGCTCACTCCTAAAAGACGTTACCGGCGGCTACACCTTC

J: TRBJ2-5
D: -
V: TRBV11-3
size: -
CDR3: CASSLAGVETQYF
DNA: TGTGCCAGCAGCTTAGCTGGGGTAGAGACCCAGTACTTC

J: TRBJ2-3
D: -
V: TRBV2
size: -
CDR3: CASSAQDTQYF
DNA: TGTGCCAGCAGTGCACAAGATACGCAGTATTTT

J: TRBJ1-6
D: -
V: TRBV9
size: -
CDR3: CASSVDEGNSPLHF
DNA: TGTGCCAGCAGCGTAGATGAGGGGAATTCACCCCTCCACTTT

J: TRBJ2-1
D: TRBD1
V: TRBV5-1
size: -
CDR3: CASSLSGTDHNEQFF
DNA: TGCGCCAGCAGCTTGTCCGGGACAGACCACAATGAGCAGTTCTTC

J: TRBJ2-7
D: -
V: TRBV5-5
size: -
CDR3: CASSEGDSYEQYF
DNA: TGTGCCAGCAGCGAGGGGGACTCCTACGAGCAGTACTTC

J: TRBJ2-6
D: -
V: TRBV4-3
size: -
CDR3: CASSQQPTGANVLTF
DNA: TGCGCCAGCAGCCAACAACCCACAGGGGCCAACGTCCTGACTTTC

J: TRBJ2-5
D: -
V: TRBV19
size: once
CDR3: CASSSRDRQETQYF
DNA: TGTGCCAGTAGTTCCCGGGACCGCCAAGAGACCCAGTACTTC

J: TRBJ2-7
D: -
V: TRBV6-1
size: once
CDR3: CASSEATGRWLYEQYF
DNA: TGTGCCAGCAGTGAAGCAACGGGCAGGTGGCTCTACGAGCAGTACTTC

J: TRBJ1-1
D: -
V: TRBV9
size: -
CDR3: CASSQGPNTEAFF
DNA: TGTGCCAGCAGCCAGGGCCCTAACACTGAAGCTTTCTTT

J: TRBJ1-2
D: -
V: TRBV5-6
size: -
CDR3: CASSYGKYYGYTF
DNA: TGTGCCAGCAGCTACGGGAAATATTATGGCTACACCTTC

J: TRBJ1-5
D: TRBD1
V: TRBV6-1
size: -
CDR3: CASSPTGEDQPQHF
DNA: TGTGCCAGCAGTCCAACAGGGGAGGATCAGCCCCAGCATTTT

J: TRBJ2-7
D: -
V: TRBV7-3
size: once
CDR3: CASSLSSSGEQYF
DNA: TGTGCCAGCAGCTTGAGTAGTTCGGGCGAGCAGTACTTC

J: TRBJ1-6
D: -
V: TRBV5-1
size: few
CDR3: CASSFIPSGTNNSPLHF
DNA: TGCGCCAGCAGCTTTATTCCTTCCGGGACTAATAATTCACCCCTCCACTTT

J: TRBJ2-1
D: -
V: TRBV21-1
size: -
CDR3: CASSKPRLGLAQFF
DNA: TGTGCCAGCAGCAAACCCCGCCTCGGACTAGCGCAGTTCTTC

J: TRBJ1-2
D: -
V: TRBV28
size: -
CDR3: CASSFTRTLGYTF
DNA: TGTGCCAGCAGTTTTACAAGGACACTTGGCTACACCTTC

J: TRBJ1-1
D: -
V: TRBV11-1
size: -
CDR3: CASSSRAFAEAFF
DNA: TGTGCCAGCAGCTCTCGTGCATTTGCTGAAGCTTTCTTT

J: TRBJ2-2
D: TRBD2
V: TRBV5-5
size: -
CDR3: CASAPLGTSVGTGELFF
DNA: TGTGCCAGCGCCCCTCTAGGGACTAGCGTGGGGACCGGGGAGCTGTTTTTT

J: TRBJ2-5
D: -
V: TRBV15
size: -
CDR3: CATSKGGPYQETQYF
DNA: TGTGCCACCAGCAAAGGCGGCCCTTACCAAGAGACCCAGTACTTC

J: TRBJ1-1
D: -
V: TRBV6-6
size: -
CDR3: CASSYEGADTEAFF
DNA: TGTGCCAGCAGTTACGAGGGCGCGGACACTGAAGCTTTCTTT

J: TRBJ2-5
D: -
V: TRBV5-1
size: -
CDR3: CASSVGNLPPQETQYF
DNA: TGCGCCAGCAGCGTGGGCAATTTGCCACCCCAAGAGACCCAGTACTTC

J: TRBJ2-7
D: TRBD1
V: TRBV10-3
size: -
CDR3: CAIKWDRGLVEQYF
DNA: TGTGCCATCAAATGGGACAGGGGGCTCGTCGAGCAGTACTTC

J: TRBJ2-5
D: -
V: TRBV5-1
size: -
CDR3: CASSLEETQYF
DNA: TGCGCCAGCAGCTTGGAAGAGACCCAGTACTTC

J: TRBJ2-5
D: -
V: TRBV12-5
size: -
CDR3: CASGLGIGRDLIGEQYF
DNA: TGTGCTAGTGGTTTGGGAATCGGCCGGGACCTAATAGGGGAGCAGTACTTC

J: TRBJ2-2
D: TRBD2
V: TRBV7-9
size: -
CDR3: CASSPGLGLAGGDTGELFF
DNA: TGTGCCAGCAGCCCGGGGCTGGGACTAGCGGGGGGCGACACCGGGGAGCTGTTTTTT

J: TRBJ2-3
D: -
V: TRBV4-1
size: -
CDR3: CASSQEYGRGQTDTQYF
DNA: TGCGCCAGCAGCCAAGAATACGGGCGGGGGCAGACAGATACGCAGTATTTT

J: TRBJ2-1
D: -
V: TRBV2
size: -
CDR3: CASKDANYNEQFF
DNA: TGTGCCAGCAAGGACGCCAACTACAATGAGCAGTTCTTC

J: TRBJ2-3
D: -
V: TRBV30
size: -
CDR3: CAWSVRLGQDTQYF
DNA: TGTGCCTGGAGTGTACGTCTAGGGCAGGATACGCAGTATTTT

J: TRBJ1-6
D: TRBD1
V: TRBV4-3
size: -
CDR3: CASSQQTGYNSPLHF
DNA: TGCGCCAGCAGCCAACAGACAGGGTATAATTCACCCCTCCACTTT

J: TRBJ2-7
D: -
V: TRBV13
size: -
CDR3: CASSLGPNYEQYF
DNA: TGTGCCAGCAGCTTAGGGCCCAACTACGAGCAGTACTTC

J: TRBJ1-5
D: TRBD1
V: TRBV2
size: -
CDR3: CASSGGGTGRSQPQHF
DNA: TGTGCCAGCAGTGGAGGGGGGACAGGGCGCAGTCAGCCCCAGCATTTT

J: TRBJ2-7
D: -
V: TRBV18
size: -
CDR3: CASSPPAGVEEQYF
DNA: TGTGCCAGCTCACCACCGGCTGGGGTAGAGGAGCAGTACTTC

J: TRBJ2-7
D: -
V: TRBV28
size: -
CDR3: CASRRDSNYEQYF
DNA: TGTGCCAGCAGGAGGGACTCCAACTACGAGCAGTACTTC

J: TRBJ1-1
D: -
V: TRBV11-3
size: few
CDR3: CASSLDMAEAFF
DNA: TGTGCCAGCAGCTTAGATATGGCTGAAGCTTTCTTT

J: TRBJ2-1
D: -
V: TRBV4-2
size: once
CDR3: CASSQTDNNEQFF
DNA: TGTGCCAGCAGCCAAACAGACAACAATGAGCAGTTCTTC

J: TRBJ2-7
D: -
V: TRBV7-2
size: -
CDR3: CASSLFAEHYYEQYF
DNA: TGTGCCAGCAGCTTATTCGCCGAACATTACTACGAGCAGTACTTC

J: TRBJ1-3
D: -
V: TRBV6-5
size: -
CDR3: CASKPSGRPTIYF
DNA: TGTGCCAGCAAACCCTCGGGGAGGCCCACCATATATTTT

J: TRBJ1-2
D: -
V: TRBV28
size: once
CDR3: CASSTTPTTYGYTF
DNA: TGTGCCAGCAGTACGACCCCGACAACCTATGGCTACACCTTC

J: TRBJ2-7
D: TRBD1
V: TRBV5-1
size: -
CDR3: CASSDGWGQGTYEQYF
DNA: TGCGCCAGCAGCGACGGATGGGGACAGGGAACCTACGAGCAGTACTTC

J: TRBJ2-2
D: -
V: TRBV9
size: -
CDR3: CASSVSGTRNTGELFF
DNA: TGTGCCAGCAGCGTTTCCGGGACCCGGAACACCGGGGAGCTGTTTTTT

J: TRBJ2-1
D: -
V: TRBV25-1
size: -
CDR3: CASSDVLWQQFF
DNA: TGTGCCAGCAGTGATGTACTTTGGCAGCAGTTCTTC